This T cell receptor beta chain was identified during a study of OX40 agonist ivuxolimab in advanced cancers. Using immunoSEQ multiplex PCR, the repertoire was profiled, and TCRdb retains in-frame clones only, with some absent. Among roughly 60,000 clones listed, under 90% were seen once. The CDR3 contains 12 residues. CDR1 and CDR2 (germline): ENHRY, SYGVKD. The V gene lost 8 bases and the J gene lost 4 bases, with 8 bases spanning the gap. Sequences were derived from CD4+ or CD8+ T cells sorted from blood, sampled in a trial of the OX40 agonist ivuxolimab. The receptor was isolated from an adult with an advanced solid tumor such as melanoma, head and neck, liver or kidney cancer. The chain couples TRBV10-3 to TRBJ1-4; no clear D. The CDR3 nucleotides are TGTGCCATCGGAGAGGGTAATGAAAAACTGTTTTTT. Its protein is CAIGEGNEKLFF.